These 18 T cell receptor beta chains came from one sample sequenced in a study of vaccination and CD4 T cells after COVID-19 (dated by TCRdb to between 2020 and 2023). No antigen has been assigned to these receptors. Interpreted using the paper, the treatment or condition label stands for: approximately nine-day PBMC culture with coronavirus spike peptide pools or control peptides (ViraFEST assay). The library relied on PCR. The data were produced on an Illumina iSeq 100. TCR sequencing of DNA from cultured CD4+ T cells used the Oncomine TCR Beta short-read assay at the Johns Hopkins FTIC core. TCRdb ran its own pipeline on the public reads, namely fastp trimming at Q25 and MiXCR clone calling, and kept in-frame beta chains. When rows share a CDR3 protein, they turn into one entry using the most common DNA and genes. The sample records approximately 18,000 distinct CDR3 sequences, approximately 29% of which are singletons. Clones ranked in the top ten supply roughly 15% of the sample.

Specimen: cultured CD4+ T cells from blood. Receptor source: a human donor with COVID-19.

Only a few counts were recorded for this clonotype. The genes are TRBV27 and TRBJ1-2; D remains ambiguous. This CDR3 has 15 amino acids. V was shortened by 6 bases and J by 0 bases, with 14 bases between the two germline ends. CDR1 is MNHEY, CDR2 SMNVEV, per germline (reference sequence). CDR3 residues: CASSESRVSNYGYTF. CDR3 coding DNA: TGTGCCAGCAGCGAATCGCGGGTCTCTAACTATGGCTACACCTTC.

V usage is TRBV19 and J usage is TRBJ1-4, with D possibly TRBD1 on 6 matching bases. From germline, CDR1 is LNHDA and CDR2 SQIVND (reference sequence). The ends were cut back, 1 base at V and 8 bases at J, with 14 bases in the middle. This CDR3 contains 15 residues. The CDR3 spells CASSIGGRGGEKLFF. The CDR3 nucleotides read TGTGCCAGTAGTATAGGGGGCAGGGGAGGCGAAAAACTGTTTTTT.

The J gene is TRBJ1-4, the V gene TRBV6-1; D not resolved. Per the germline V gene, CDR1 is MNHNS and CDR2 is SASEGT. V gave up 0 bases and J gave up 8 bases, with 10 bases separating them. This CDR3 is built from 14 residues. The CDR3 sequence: CASSEAPRSEKLFF. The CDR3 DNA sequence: TGTGCCAGCAGTGAAGCGCCGAGGAGCGAAAAACTGTTTTTT.

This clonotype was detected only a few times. This chain's CDR3 is CSALGGANTGELFF. CDR3 in DNA: TGCAGTGCCTTAGGGGGAGCGAACACCGGGGAGCTGTTTTTT. The chain uses TRBV20-1 and TRBJ2-2; TRBD1 is a possible D gene (6 bases). CDR3 size: 14 residues. Trimming removed 6 bases at V and 0 bases at J, with 11 bases between. The germline CDR1 and CDR2 sequences are DFQATT and SNEGSKA (reference sequence).

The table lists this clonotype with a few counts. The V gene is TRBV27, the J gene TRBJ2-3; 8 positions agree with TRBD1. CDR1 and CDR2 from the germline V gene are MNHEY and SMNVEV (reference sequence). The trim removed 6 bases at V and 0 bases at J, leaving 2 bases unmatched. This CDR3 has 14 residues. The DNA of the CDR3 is TGTGCCAGCAGCCGGACAGGGAGCACAGATACGCAGTATTTT. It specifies CASSRTGSTDTQYF.

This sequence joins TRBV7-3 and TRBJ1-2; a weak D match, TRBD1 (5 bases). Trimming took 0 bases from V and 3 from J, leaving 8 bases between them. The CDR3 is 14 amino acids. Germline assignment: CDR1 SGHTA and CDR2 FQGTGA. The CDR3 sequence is CASSLTAGHYGYTF. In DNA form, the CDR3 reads TGTGCCAGCAGCTTAACAGCAGGGCACTATGGCTACACCTTC.

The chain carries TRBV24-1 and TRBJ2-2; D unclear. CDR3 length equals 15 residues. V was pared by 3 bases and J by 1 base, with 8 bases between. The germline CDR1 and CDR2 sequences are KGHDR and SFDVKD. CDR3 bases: TGTGCCACCAGTGATGCGACAAGGAACACCGGGGAGCTGTTTTTT. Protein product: CATSDATRNTGELFF.

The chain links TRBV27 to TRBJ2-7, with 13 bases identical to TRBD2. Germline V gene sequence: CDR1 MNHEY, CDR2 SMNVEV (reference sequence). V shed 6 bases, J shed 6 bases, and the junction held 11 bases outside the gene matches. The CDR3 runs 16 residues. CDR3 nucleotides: TGTGCCAGCAGCCCGTTACTAGCGGGGGGGCTGGGCGAGCAGTACTTC. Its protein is CASSPLLAGGLGEQYF.

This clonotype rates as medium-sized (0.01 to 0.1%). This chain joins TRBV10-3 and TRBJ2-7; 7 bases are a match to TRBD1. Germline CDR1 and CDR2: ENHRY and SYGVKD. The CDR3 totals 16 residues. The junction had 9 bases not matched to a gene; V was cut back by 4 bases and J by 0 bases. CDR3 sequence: CAISGTQGYGSYEQYF. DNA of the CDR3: TGTGCCATCAGTGGGACACAGGGGTACGGCTCCTACGAGCAGTACTTC.

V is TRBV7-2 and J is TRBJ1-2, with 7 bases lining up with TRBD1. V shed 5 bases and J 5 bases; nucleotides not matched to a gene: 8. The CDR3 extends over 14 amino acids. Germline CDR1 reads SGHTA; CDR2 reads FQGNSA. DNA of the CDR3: TGTGCCAGCAGCCCAACAGGGGTAGGTTATGGCTACACCTTC. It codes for CASSPTGVGYGYTF.

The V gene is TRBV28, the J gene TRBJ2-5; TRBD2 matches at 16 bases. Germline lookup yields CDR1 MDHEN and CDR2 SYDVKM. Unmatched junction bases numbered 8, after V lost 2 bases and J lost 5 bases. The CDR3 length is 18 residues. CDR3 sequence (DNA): TGTGCCAGCAGTTTAGGGGGACTAGCGGGGGGGTTCCGGGAGACCCAGTACTTC. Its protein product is CASSLGGLAGGFRETQYF.

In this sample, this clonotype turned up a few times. The CDR3 nucleotides read TGTGCCACCCATAATGGCTACACCTTC. It translates to CATHNGYTF. The chain links TRBV28 to TRBJ1-2; the D is unclear. V lost 10 bases to trimming and J lost 6 bases, with 6 bases between them. Germline CDR1 is MDHEN and CDR2 is SYDVKM. This CDR3 region has 9 residues.

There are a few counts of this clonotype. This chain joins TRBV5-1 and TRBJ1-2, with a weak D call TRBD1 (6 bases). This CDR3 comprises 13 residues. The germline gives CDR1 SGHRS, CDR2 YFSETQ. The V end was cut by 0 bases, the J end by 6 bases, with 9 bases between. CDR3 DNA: TGCGCCAGCAGCTTGGGGACAGAGCATGGCTACACCTTC. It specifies CASSLGTEHGYTF.

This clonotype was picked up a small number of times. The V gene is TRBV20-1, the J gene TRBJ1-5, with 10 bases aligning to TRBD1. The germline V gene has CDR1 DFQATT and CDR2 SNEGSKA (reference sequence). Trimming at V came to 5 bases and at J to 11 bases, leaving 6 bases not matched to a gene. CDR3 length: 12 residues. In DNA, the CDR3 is TGCAGTGCTTGGACAGGGGGAGGAACCCAGCATTTT. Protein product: CSAWTGGGTQHF.

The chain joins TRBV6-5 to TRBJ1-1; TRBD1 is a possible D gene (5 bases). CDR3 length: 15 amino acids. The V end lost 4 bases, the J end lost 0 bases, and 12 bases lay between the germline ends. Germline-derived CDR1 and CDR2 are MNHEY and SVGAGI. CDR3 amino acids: CASSWGDPLNTEAFF. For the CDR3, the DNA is TGTGCCAGCAGTTGGGGGGACCCCCTGAACACTGAAGCTTTCTTT.

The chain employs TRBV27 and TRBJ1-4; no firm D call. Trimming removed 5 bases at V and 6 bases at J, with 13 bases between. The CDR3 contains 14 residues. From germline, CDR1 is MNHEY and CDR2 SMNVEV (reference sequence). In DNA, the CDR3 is TGTGCCAGCAGTAATGGCTTCGCGTATGAAAAACTGTTTTTT. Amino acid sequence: CASSNGFAYEKLFF.

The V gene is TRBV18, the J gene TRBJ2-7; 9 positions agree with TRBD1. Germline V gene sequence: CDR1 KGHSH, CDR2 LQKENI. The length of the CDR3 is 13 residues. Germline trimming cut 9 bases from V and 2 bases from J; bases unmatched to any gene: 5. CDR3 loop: CARRQGVPYEQYF. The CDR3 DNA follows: TGTGCCAGGCGACAGGGGGTTCCCTACGAGCAGTACTTC.

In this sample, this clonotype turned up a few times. The CDR3 protein is CASSAQPRERDYGYTF. The CDR3 region has the DNA TGCGCCAGCAGCGCACAACCCAGGGAGCGAGACTATGGCTACACCTTC. The gene calls are TRBV10-1 and TRBJ1-2; a possible D gene is TRBD1 (5 bases). Deletions cut 6 bases from V and 3 bases from J, with 20 bases between. Per the germline V gene, CDR1 is WNHNN and CDR2 is SYGVQD (reference sequence). CDR3 length: 16 amino acids.